Listed here are 6 T cell receptor beta chains from one sample, sequenced in a study of read filtering for tumor transcriptome and immune sequencing. This library used around 400 ng RNA and molecular barcoded adaptors spanning alpha/delta and beta/gamma chains. Using its own MiXCR run on the reads, TCRdb lists one record per CDR3 protein. Found here are around 58,000 distinct CDR3 sequences, roughly 14% of them singletons; the top ten hold under 55%. The specimen sequenced was a population of CD138-negative cells sorted from bone marrow. These receptors were collected from a donor older than 35 with multiple myeloma.

This clonotype showed up many times. V is TRBV27 and J is TRBJ2-1; D call uncertain. The germline V gene has CDR1 MNHEY and CDR2 SMNVEV (reference sequence). V was cut by 5 bases and J by 3 bases, with 11 bases left in between. CDR3 length: 14 residues. The CDR3 DNA sequence: TGTGCCAGCAGTCCCTCCCGGTACTACAATGAGCAGTTCTTC. It specifies CASSPSRYYNEQFF.

The chain links TRBV12-3 or TRBV12-4 to TRBJ1-1; tentative D call: TRBD1 (5 bases). This CDR3 is 13 amino acids long. Deletions cut 9 bases from V and 1 base from J, with 12 bases between. CDR3 bases: TGTGCCAGAAGTCGCGACAGGAACACTGAAGCTTTCTTT. The encoded protein is CARSRDRNTEAFF.

J is TRBJ2-1 and V is TRBV28; 16 bases align to TRBD2. The CDR3 loop spans 20 amino acids. The J segment lost 7 bases and the V segment lost 3 bases, leaving 15 bases of the junction unmatched. CDR1 and CDR2 (germline): MDHEN, SYDVKM. The CDR3 is CASSFKGLAGGRGWLNEQFF. In DNA, the CDR3 is TGTGCCAGCAGTTTTAAGGGACTAGCGGGAGGGCGAGGGTGGTTGAATGAGCAGTTCTTC.

This clonotype was picked up many times. The chain recombines TRBV7-8 with TRBJ2-2; D assignment may be TRBD1 or TRBD2 (6 bases each). Looked up from germline, CDR1 is SGHVS and CDR2 is FQNEAQ. CDR3 length: 15 residues. The V end was cut by 2 bases, the J end by 3 bases, with 10 bases between. Here the CDR3 reads CASSLRGVDTGELFF. The CDR3 DNA is TGTGCCAGCAGCTTAAGGGGGGTAGACACCGGGGAGCTGTTTTTT.

This clonotype was detected only a few times. V gene TRBV25-1 combines with J gene TRBJ1-1; the D gene is possibly TRBD1 (6 bases). The germline V gene encodes CDR1 MGHDK and CDR2 SYGVNS. The CDR3 contains 16 residues. V dropped 2 bases and J dropped 6 bases, with 19 bases sitting between them. In DNA form, the CDR3 reads TGTGCCAGCAGTGAAACACCCGAACAGGGCGGGCCTGAAGCTTTCTTT. Translated: CASSETPEQGGPEAFF.

The table lists this clonotype with many counts. V gene TRBV18 combines with J gene TRBJ1-5; D perhaps matches TRBD1 (5 bases). This CDR3 has 17 residues. Trimming shortened V by 2 bases and J by 2 bases, and 16 bases separated the two germline ends. Germline CDR1 reads KGHSH; CDR2 reads LQKENI. CDR3 sequence: CASSPSSRASGNQPQHF. As DNA, the CDR3 is TGTGCCAGCTCACCAAGTTCCAGGGCTTCTGGCAATCAGCCCCAGCATTTT.